Following are 20 T cell receptor beta chains from one sample sequenced in a study of PD-1 blockade in mismatch repair-deficient tumors. TCRdb's copy holds only in-frame clones and misses some; the assay was immunoSEQ multiplex PCR. The data show 40,000 to 60,000 clones, with 77% seen just once and 2.5% to 4% held by the top ten. Sample: PBMCs, taken before pembrolizumab treatment. The receptors were sampled from an adult with mismatch repair-deficient cancer.

The CDR3 region has the DNA TGCGCCAGCAGCTTCCGAGTCGACCTAGCGGGAGGTCCCTACGAGCAGTACTTC. Its translation: CASSFRVDLAGGPYEQYF. The V gene is TRBV5-1, the J gene TRBJ2-7, with 11 bases identical to TRBD2. This CDR3 comprises 18 residues. CDR1 SGHRS and CDR2 YFSETQ come from the germline V gene. V was pared by 2 bases and J by 2 bases, with 12 bases of the junction left unmatched.

The V and J genes are TRBV7-6 and TRBJ2-7; 9 nucleotides match TRBD2. V shed 5 bases and J 0 bases; nucleotides not matched to a gene: 5. This CDR3 region has 15 residues. CDR1 SGHVS and CDR2 FNYEAQ come from the germline V gene. The CDR3 DNA follows: TGTGCCAGCAGCCCCGTTAGCGGGAGCTCCTACGAGCAGTACTTC. Its protein is CASSPVSGSSYEQYF.

This chain connects TRBV11-2 to TRBJ2-3, with D maybe TRBD2 (5 bases). Germline CDR1 and CDR2: SGHAT and FQNNGV. V dropped 2 bases and J dropped 0 bases, with 9 bases sitting between them. The CDR3 has 15 amino acids. CDR3 sequence reads: CASSLTRTSTDTQYF. The CDR3 DNA sequence: TGTGCCAGCAGCTTAACTAGGACTAGCACAGATACGCAGTATTTT.

The rearrangement joins TRBV6-5 to TRBJ2-3; D possibly corresponds to TRBD2 (5 bases). Germline-derived CDR1 and CDR2 are MNHEY and SVGAGI. V lost 2 bases and J 5 bases, leaving 5 bases between the germline ends. The CDR3 contains 12 residues. CDR3 protein: CASSYRGDTQYF. The CDR3 DNA sequence: TGTGCCAGCAGTTACCGGGGAGATACGCAGTATTTT.

The rearrangement joins TRBV28 to TRBJ1-3; 9 nucleotides align to TRBD1. V lost 5 bases and J lost 0; bases outside the gene matches: 8. Germline CDR1 and CDR2: MDHEN and SYDVKM. The CDR3 runs to 17 residues. The DNA of the CDR3 is TGTGCCAGCAGTATTACAGGGGGCTCCTACTCTGGAAACACCATATATTTT. This encodes CASSITGGSYSGNTIYF.

The chain combines TRBV2 with TRBJ2-5; D not resolved. Germline CDR1 is SNHLY and CDR2 is FYNNEI. The CDR3 length is 13 residues. The V end was cut by 7 bases, the J end by 4 bases, with 13 bases between. The CDR3 spells CASTLGNAETQYF. DNA for the CDR3: TGTGCCAGCACCCTGGGGAACGCAGAGACCCAGTACTTC.

This clone was seen just once. J is TRBJ1-2 and V is TRBV27; D possibly corresponds to TRBD1 (6 bases). This CDR3 has 15 amino acids. V lost 3 bases, J lost 6 bases, and 17 bases lay in between. CDR1 is MNHEY and CDR2 is SMNVEV in the germline V gene (reference sequence). CDR3 nucleotide sequence: TGTGCCAGCAGTTTCGGGGGCAGGGCCCTAGATGGCTACACCTTC. Its translation: CASSFGGRALDGYTF.

The rearrangement links TRBV5-1 to TRBJ1-4; the D gene is possibly TRBD1 (6 bases). Trimming shortened V by 3 bases and J by 3 bases, and 15 bases separated the two germline ends. The CDR3 has 16 residues. From germline, CDR1 is SGHRS and CDR2 YFSETQ. The CDR3 nucleotides read TGCGCCAGCAGCTCCTCAGGGGAAGGGGCTAATGAAAAACTGTTTTTT. Its translation: CASSSSGEGANEKLFF.

This clone came up once. The chain is built from TRBV19 and TRBJ1-2; 8 nucleotides line up with TRBD1. The germline V gene has CDR1 LNHDA and CDR2 SQIVND (reference sequence). The V gene end was trimmed by 7 bases and the J gene end by 3 bases; junction bases not matched to a gene: 4. The CDR3 is 13 amino acids. The DNA of the CDR3 is TGTGCCAGTATCAGGGGGCGCGACTATGGCTACACCTTC. Protein product: CASIRGRDYGYTF.

The CDR3 is CASSRADYGYTF. The CDR3 DNA is TGTGCCAGCAGCAGGGCTGACTATGGCTACACCTTC. The J gene is TRBJ1-2, the V gene TRBV9; D not resolved. CDR1 is SGDLS, CDR2 YYNGEE, per germline. The CDR3 is 12 residues long. Trimming cost V 4 bases and J 3 bases, with 7 bases left between them.

This clone came up a few times. V is TRBV11-3 and J is TRBJ1-3; D uncertain. CDR1 is SGHNT, CDR2 YENEEA, per germline. The CDR3 runs 17 residues. V dropped 5 bases and J dropped 0 bases, with 17 bases sitting between them. CDR3 loop: CASSHPRARSSGNTIYF. As DNA, the CDR3 is TGTGCCAGCAGCCACCCTCGGGCGCGGAGCTCTGGAAACACCATATATTTT.

The rearrangement links TRBV15 to TRBJ2-1; D is perhaps TRBD2 (5 bases). Germline lookup yields CDR1 LNHNV and CDR2 YYDKDF (reference sequence). This CDR3 spans 15 amino acids. Trimming took off 0 bases at V and 1 base at J, with 7 bases between the two ends. The CDR3 nucleotides are TGTGCCACCAGCAGAGATGCGGGTTCCTACAATGAGCAGTTCTTC. Protein sequence: CATSRDAGSYNEQFF. The full variable domain, with the rest looked up from reference TRBV15 and TRBJ2-1, is DAMVIQNPRYQVTQFGKPVTLSCSQTLNHNVMYWYQQKSSQAPKLLFHYYDKDFNNEADTPDNFQSRRPNTSFCFLDIRSPGLGDTAMYLCATSRDAGSYNEQFFGPGTRLTVL.

The V gene is TRBV5-1, the J gene TRBJ2-7; D ambiguous. Germline CDR1 is SGHRS and CDR2 is YFSETQ. The V gene lost 1 base and the J gene lost 6 bases, with 11 bases spanning the gap. The CDR3 length is 13 residues. The CDR3 DNA reads TGCGCCAGCAGCTTGAGCACAACTCGCGAGCAGTACTTC. Its translation is CASSLSTTREQYF.

The gene calls are TRBV2 and TRBJ1-1; 7 bases match TRBD1. The CDR3 runs 13 residues. V gave up 4 bases and J gave up 5 bases; unmatched junction bases: 4. Germline assignment: CDR1 SNHLY and CDR2 FYNNEI. The CDR3: CASSAQGSTEAFF. The CDR3 DNA sequence: TGTGCCAGCAGTGCACAGGGGAGTACTGAAGCTTTCTTT.

The chain employs TRBV29-1 and TRBJ1-2; tentatively, D is TRBD1 (5 bases). The CDR3 is 13 amino acids. V was trimmed by 5 bases and J by 2 bases, leaving 12 bases between them. CDR1 is SQVTM and CDR2 is ANQGSEA in the germline V gene. CDR3 sequence (DNA): TGCAGCGTTTCACGGGGCTACAACTATGGCTACACCTTC. Translated: CSVSRGYNYGYTF.

The rearrangement joins TRBV27 to TRBJ2-5, with 9 positions matching TRBD2. Germline values: CDR1 MNHEY, CDR2 SMNVEV (reference sequence). The CDR3 has 15 residues. V shed 7 bases, J shed 8 bases, and the junction held 14 bases outside the gene matches. The CDR3 DNA is TGTGCCAGCAATTGGATAGCGGGGGATCAGAGCACCCAGTACTTC. Translated, it gives CASNWIAGDQSTQYF.

On this clone: In the same sample, other DNA sequences code for this CDR3. V gene TRBV5-4 combines with J gene TRBJ2-5; D not resolved. CDR1 is SGHNT and CDR2 is YYREEE in the germline V gene (reference sequence). The V gene lost 0 bases and the J gene lost 1 base, with 7 bases spanning the gap. The CDR3 length is 14 residues. CDR3 in amino acids: CASSLAVGQETQYF. In DNA form, the CDR3 reads TGTGCCAGCAGCTTGGCCGTGGGCCAAGAGACCCAGTACTTC.

This clone was observed a single time. The V call is TRBV10-1, the J call TRBJ1-2; 7 nucleotides agree with TRBD1. Germline CDR1 and CDR2: WNHNN and SYGVQD (reference sequence). The CDR3 is 14 residues long. Germline trimming cut 5 bases from V and 8 bases from J; bases unmatched to any gene: 11. The CDR3 nucleotides read TGCGCCAGCAGTAATGACAGGGAGGGAGGCGGCTACACCTTC. Translating it yields CASSNDREGGGYTF.

A remark on this clone: Here the CDR3 omits its conserved ending phenylalanine or tryptophan, so a read error is the likely source. It is unclear where the CDR3 begins or ends on the DNA, so no DNA is shown, and the CDR3 is as TCRdb lists it. This rearrangement joins TRBV21-1 to TRBJ2-7; the DNA was not compared with TRBD1, the D call given in the table. TRBV21-1 constitutes a pseudogene. The CDR3 length is 9 residues, termini included. The CDR3 sequence is CASRSADRG.

CDR3 in DNA: TGCGCCAGCAGCTACAGACTAGCGGGAGGCACAGATACGCAGTATTTT. Amino acid sequence: CASSYRLAGGTDTQYF. The V call is TRBV5-1, the J call TRBJ2-3; 12 nucleotides match TRBD2. Per the germline V gene, CDR1 is SGHRS and CDR2 is YFSETQ. With 3 bases clipped from V and 1 base from J, the junction kept 3 bases outside the gene matches. This CDR3 contains 16 residues.